Shown below are 2 T cell receptor beta chains from a single sample sequenced in a study of Ad26.COV2.S vaccination and SARS-CoV-2 variants. The treatment is: some 20 received Ad26.COV2.S at low or high dose, single or two shots; about 5 received placebo; per-sample allocation not given. Sampling was performed 63 days after the first vaccine or placebo injection. Method: immunoSEQ multiplex PCR; TCRdb's copy keeps in-frame clones and lacks some. The sample contains 290,000 or so clones, about 87% of which appear only once. Here the sequenced sample was peripheral blood, taken in a trial of Ad26.COV2.S vaccine versus placebo. The source of these receptors is a person aged 18 to 59 who received the Ad26.COV2.S COVID-19 vaccine or a placebo.

DNA for the CDR3: TGTGCCAGCAGCGGGACGGACAGGAAAGGGAATGAGCAGTTCTTC. As protein: CASSGTDRKGNEQFF. The chain employs TRBV5-6 and TRBJ2-1; 7 nucleotides align to TRBD1. The CDR3 is 15 amino acids. Trimming took 4 bases from V and 7 from J; bases not matched to a gene: 11. Germline lookup yields CDR1 SGHDT and CDR2 YYEEEE.

This clone was seen a few times. CDR3 region: CASSQGQGTEAFF. CDR3 coding DNA: TGTGCCAGCAGCCAAGGACAGGGGACTGAAGCTTTCTTT. V and J are TRBV3-1 (or the pseudogene TRBV3-2) and TRBJ1-1; 8 bases are a match to TRBD1. The germline V gene has CDR1 LGHDT and CDR2 YNNKEL (reference sequence). This CDR3 has 13 residues. V shed 1 base, J shed 5 bases, and the junction held 0 bases outside the gene matches.